This TCR beta chain comes out of a study of CD8+ T cells in alopecia areata. Study-wide context: Each day, treated patients took oral tofacitinib twice, at 5 to 10 mg per dose. Points from the study as a whole: Especially in alopecia totalis/universalis, lesional scalp showed greater clonality than normal scalp did. Scalp clonality, together with expanded CD8+ clones among the top 100, fell significantly with tofacitinib.

Extraction of RNA preceded its reverse transcription into cDNA, which served as the sequencing template. Produced via immunoSEQ multiplex PCR; TCRdb's table is partial and in-frame only. The data hold some 130,000 clones, with 45% to 60% observed a single time. As for this clone: No antigen is known for it.

From germline, CDR1 is MNHEY and CDR2 SMNVEV (reference sequence). V lost 6 bases to trimming and J lost 1 base, with 5 bases between them. This CDR3 spans 12 amino acids. Treatment given: oral pan-JAK inhibitor, 5-10 mg twice daily. Specimens obtained from alopecia areata patients comprised lesional scalp punch biopsies and peripheral blood. This sample comprised CD8+ T cells sorted from blood, obtained at week 4, from a patient treated with tofacitinib. V usage is TRBV27 and J usage is TRBJ2-3, with no clear D. This clonotype was sampled from a human donor with alopecia areata. The CDR3 is CASRRGTDTQYF. In DNA form, the CDR3 reads TGTGCCAGCAGAAGGGGCACAGATACGCAGTATTTT.